Following are 15 T cell receptor beta chains from one sample sequenced in a study of T cells in Graves' hyperthyroidism and ophthalmopathy. It was RNA transcripts that yielded the amplified TCR beta CDR3 regions. An initial round of RT-PCR targeting the TCR CDR3 relied on the HTBI primer set. TCRdb reprocessed the multiplex PCR reads with MiXCR, giving one entry per CDR3 protein. There are 600,000 or so distinct CDR3 sequences in the sample; about half occur only once, and about 8.2% lies in the top ten. Sequencing was performed on peripheral blood or thyroid tissue (not recorded which). These TCRs come from a woman between 18 and 30 years old with Graves' hyperthyroidism.

The chain links TRBV6-1 to TRBJ1-5; unclear D gene. In germline, CDR1 is MNHNS, CDR2 SASEGT. V was cut by 6 bases and J by 1 base, with 13 bases left in between. The length of the CDR3 is 15 residues. CDR3 DNA sequence: TGTGCCAGCAGCAATACTCAGTTAAGCAATCAGCCCCAGCATTTT. Its protein product is CASSNTQLSNQPQHF.

This clonotype was recorded many times. The rearrangement uses TRBV7-3 and TRBJ2-5; D tentatively fits TRBD1 or TRBD2 (5 bases each). The V gene lost 5 bases and the J gene lost 9 bases, with 16 bases spanning the gap. Germline CDR1 is SGHTA and CDR2 is FQGTGA. CDR3 length: 13 amino acids. CDR3 sequence: CASSQGAEMAQYF. The CDR3 DNA is TGTGCCAGCAGCCAGGGAGCGGAGATGGCCCAGTACTTC.

The chain couples TRBV24-1 to TRBJ1-2; a possible D gene is TRBD1 (5 bases). Trimming removed 5 bases at V and 8 bases at J, with 11 bases between. The CDR3 is 12 residues long. Germline V gene sequence: CDR1 KGHDR, CDR2 SFDVKD. CDR3 protein: CATSGPGYGYTF. The CDR3 DNA sequence: TGTGCCACCAGTGGGCCAGGGTACGGCTACACCTTC.

The table lists this clonotype with many counts. The gene calls are TRBV2 and TRBJ2-5; 7 bases are a match to TRBD2. This CDR3 contains 13 residues. The junction had 5 bases not matched to a gene; V was cut back by 5 bases and J by 5 bases. Germline V gene lookup returns CDR1 SNHLY and CDR2 FYNNEI. The CDR3 DNA reads TGTGCCAGCAGTCCGGGACTAACTGAGACCCAGTACTTC. The encoded protein is CASSPGLTETQYF.

This clonotype occurred a few times. The chain is built from TRBV24-1 and TRBJ1-2, with 7 bases fitting TRBD1. V lost 9 bases and J lost 2; bases outside the gene matches: 5. This CDR3 has 13 amino acids. Germline CDR1 is KGHDR and CDR2 is SFDVKD. In DNA form, the CDR3 reads TGTGCCACCTCGGGACAGCCGAACTATGGCTACACCTTC. Its translation is CATSGQPNYGYTF.

This chain links TRBV5-1 with TRBJ2-7; D possibly corresponds to TRBD2 (5 bases). The germline CDR1 and CDR2 sequences are SGHRS and YFSETQ. The CDR3 spans 13 residues. The V gene lost 8 bases and the J gene lost 3 bases, with 15 bases spanning the gap. The CDR3 loop reads CASRLTGNYEQYF. CDR3 DNA sequence: TGCGCCAGTAGATTAACCGGGAACTACGAGCAGTACTTC.

This chain joins TRBV9 and TRBJ1-2; D possibly corresponds to TRBD1 (5 bases). The germline V gene has CDR1 SGDLS and CDR2 YYNGEE. Deletions cut 4 bases from V and 7 bases from J, with 17 bases between. CDR3 size: 14 residues. CDR3 sequence (DNA): TGTGCCAGCAGCTCAGAGACAGAGGTCCCTGGCTACACCTTC. Translating it yields CASSSETEVPGYTF. Looking up the rest from reference TRBV9 and TRBJ1-2 gives the full variable domain: DSGVTQTPKHLITATGQRVTLRCSPRSGDLSVYWYQQSLDQGLQFLIQYYNGEERAKGNILERFSAQQFPDLHSELNLSSLELGDSALYFCASSSETEVPGYTFGSGTRLTVV.

The rearrangement links TRBV6-2 or TRBV6-3 to TRBJ1-2; D not certain. With 7 bases removed from V and 4 bases from J, the gap between germline ends came to 13 bases. CDR3 length: 13 amino acids. Germline-derived CDR1 and CDR2 are MNHEY and SVGEGT. CDR3: CASTPTAIYGYTF. The DNA of the CDR3 is TGTGCCAGCACCCCGACGGCAATCTATGGCTACACCTTC.

The CDR3 sequence: CASSVGQGPTGELFF. In DNA, the CDR3 is TGTGCCAGCAGTGTGGGACAGGGACCAACCGGGGAGCTGTTTTTT. J is TRBJ2-2 and V is TRBV2, with 9 bases fitting TRBD1. With V trimmed by 4 bases and J by 5 bases, 5 bases remained unmatched. The CDR3 runs 15 residues. Germline CDR1 is SNHLY and CDR2 is FYNNEI.

The chain carries TRBV4-3 and TRBJ2-7, with TRBD2 identical over 10 bases. Trimming at V came to 2 bases and at J to 5 bases, leaving 9 bases not matched to a gene. The CDR3 has 16 residues. Germline V gene data show CDR1 as LGHNA and CDR2 as YSLEER. CDR3: CASSQMGGLAGDEQYF. DNA for the CDR3: TGCGCCAGCAGCCAAATGGGCGGTCTAGCGGGAGACGAGCAGTACTTC.

This clonotype was seen a single time. The DNA of the CDR3 is TGTGCCAGCAGCCGAGTGCGGGAGCCGGACCAGTACTTC. Encoded protein: CASSRVREPDQYF. This chain uses TRBV7-9 with TRBJ2-5; TRBD2 matches 7 bases. CDR1 SEHNR and CDR2 FQNEAQ come from the germline V gene (reference sequence). The CDR3 is 13 residues long. With V trimmed by 5 bases and J by 10 bases, 10 bases remained unmatched.

The chain has TRBV7-3 and TRBJ2-5; 7 bases fit TRBD2. Trimming removed 1 base from V and 11 bases from J; junction bases left unmatched: 13. Germline CDR1 and CDR2: SGHTA and FQGTGA. The CDR3 covers 15 residues. The CDR3, as DNA: TGTGCCAGCAGCTTAATGGGCGGGAGTAGCGATGAGCAGTACTTC. Translating it yields CASSLMGGSSDEQYF.

The CDR3 DNA sequence: TGCAGCTTGCACGGTGACACTGAAGCTTTCTTT. Translated: CSLHGDTEAFF. The chain recombines TRBV29-1 with TRBJ1-1; no definite D call. This CDR3 has 11 residues. V was cut by 8 bases and J by 3 bases, with 10 bases left in between. CDR1 and CDR2 (germline): SQVTM, ANQGSEA.

The chain carries TRBV5-1 and TRBJ2-5, with 7 bases that match TRBD2. Germline trimming cut 0 bases from V and 7 bases from J; bases unmatched to any gene: 6. CDR1 is SGHRS, CDR2 YFSETQ, per germline. CDR3 length: 14 residues. The CDR3 DNA reads as TGCGCCAGCAGCTTGGATGCTAGCGGCCGGACCCAGTACTTC. Translating gives CASSLDASGRTQYF.

This clonotype was counted between two and nine times. The V gene is TRBV29-1, the J gene TRBJ2-5, with D tentatively TRBD2 (6 bases). CDR3 length equals 14 residues. The germline CDR1 and CDR2 sequences are SQVTM and ANQGSEA. The germline V and J ends were trimmed by 0 bases and 5 bases, with 13 bases remaining between them. The CDR3: CSVEDLEGPETQYF. The CDR3 DNA follows: TGCAGCGTTGAAGATCTGGAGGGTCCGGAGACCCAGTACTTC.